The clone carrying this T cell receptor beta chain was seen only a few times. This sample was included in a study of blood T cell repertoires in COVID-19. At the level of the study: Acute-phase and convalescent COVID-19 samples originated in the United States, Italy and Spain. The analysed material was cDNA or gDNA that came from T cells, B-cell-depleted T cells, or PBMCs.

From germline, CDR1 is SGHNT and CDR2 YENEEA. This CDR3 spans 14 amino acids. V lost 1 base to trimming and J lost 8 bases, with 12 bases between them. Original data processing: Amplified reference gene primers provided the basis for estimating nucleated cell counts. Data came from immunoSEQ multiplex PCR; TCRdb stores just in-frame clones and leaves some out. V and J calls and clone size follow that table, whereas D and trimming were derived from the DNA. The table shows roughly 180,000 clones, with approximately 80% occurring only once. This TCR came from a woman aged 50 to 60 with active or convalescent COVID-19. The specimen sequenced was peripheral blood. This chain links TRBV11-3 with TRBJ2-1; D may be TRBD1 (5 bases). The CDR3: CASSLGSREHEQFF. The CDR3, as DNA: TGTGCCAGCAGCTTAGGGTCCAGGGAACATGAGCAGTTCTTC.